This TCR beta chain is from a study of OX40 agonist ivuxolimab in advanced cancers. Notes on the research overall: Ivuxolimab, which targeted the costimulatory receptor OX40 (CD134), was an agonistic, fully human IgG2 monoclonal antibody. Intravenous ivuxolimab was administered to patients every 2 weeks at six dose levels: 0.01, 0.1, 0.3, 1.5, 3 and 10 mg/kg. Peripheral TCRbeta sequencing aimed to test whether ivuxolimab altered TCR sequence diversity and caused clonal T-cell expansion. Patients were allowed to have had prior anti-PD-1, anti-PD-L1 or anti-CTLA-4 therapy, and around two fifths of the dose-escalation patients had been treated with checkpoint inhibitors. The monotherapy dose-escalation portion (N = 52 patients) of the phase I ivuxolimab trial is reported in the paper. Partial responses occurred in three dose-escalation patients: two with cutaneous melanoma and one with hepatocellular carcinoma. The dose-escalation cohort was roughly 87% male with a mean age of 60 years, ranging from roughly 20 to 80. Among the approximately 54 dose-escalation patients, around 20 had hepatocellular carcinoma, 15 or so melanoma, 9 renal cell carcinoma and 9 head and neck cancer. Broader findings and caveats from the paper: The antigen specificity of the peripheral T cells that underwent clonal expansion was not determined. After ivuxolimab, more expanded clones were found on average in CD8+ T cells than in CD4+ T cells. Low levels of normalized T-cell clonal expansion were also seen in some nonresponding patients. At doses of 0.1 to 3.0 mg/kg, clonal expansion of both CD4+ and CD8+ blood T cells was observed from baseline to week 6. In partial responders in the 0.1-3.0 mg/kg groups, normalized peripheral clonal expansion was found to be among the lowest, especially among CD8+ T cells.

Patients with a history of autoimmune disease or receiving systemic immunosuppression were excluded from the trial. Peripheral blood for TCR sequencing was collected from all dose cohorts at baseline, on cycle 4 day 1, and on cycle 7 day 1. The samples were taken from a phase I, first-in-human, multicenter, open-label dose-escalation trial of ivuxolimab. Adults with locally advanced or metastatic head and neck squamous cell, hepatocellular, melanoma or renal cell carcinoma were enrolled in the trial. Before TCR sequencing, CD4+ and CD8+ T cells were separately sorted from peripheral blood. Details on this clone: The target of this receptor is not known. No per-base quality is available; no much larger clone lies one base away.

Genomic DNA was extracted from sorted cells for sequencing of the TCRbeta CDR3 region. The immunoSEQ Assay was used to sequence the TCRbeta CDR3 regions. TCRdb obtained this table from immuneACCESS and retained in-frame rearrangements with V and J assigned. These tables miss some clones; where compared with another copy, unresolved V genes account for less than half of the shortfall, and the remainder is unexplained. Present in this sample are 90,000 to 100,000 clones, about 90% of which were seen just once. Less than 1% of the sample is in the top ten clones. CDR1 and CDR2 are read off the germline V gene (reference sequence) as DFQATT and SNEGSKA. V is cut by 3 bases and J by 3 bases, and the space between the germline ends is 3 bases. The CDR3 runs 11 residues from the cysteine to the phenylalanine. Of the read, only the CDR3 DNA is kept; its 33 bases are in frame from base 1.

The receptor was derived from an adult with an advanced solid tumor such as melanoma, head and neck, liver or kidney cancer. The rearrangement combines TRBV20-1 with TRBJ2-1, with the D gene not confidently named. The sequences come from CD4+ or CD8+ T cells sorted from blood, collected in a trial of the OX40 agonist ivuxolimab. The DNA sequence follows: TGCAGTGCTAGCGGCTACAATGAGCAGTTCTTC. Translated, this gives CSASGYNEQFF.